This T cell receptor (beta chain) originates from a study of molecular identifiers for immune sequencing clone quantification. Overall study context: Replicates involved a five-way split of RNA from roughly 20,000 or 100,000 naive CD8 cells, with sequencing of four.

The CDR3 spans 11 residues. Looked up from germline, CDR1 is LNHNV and CDR2 is YYDKDF (reference sequence). Trimming took off 8 bases at V and 7 bases at J, with 9 bases between the two ends. TCRdb re-derived calls from the PCR reads in MiXCR, one entry per CDR3 protein. The sample includes about 68,000 distinct CDR3 sequences, 15% to 20% of them seen just once. In this sample, this clonotype turned up many times. The sequence was obtained from a human donor in good health. Some libraries in this study had Jurkat cell RNA spiked in. The chain joins TRBV15 to TRBJ2-1; no firm D call. Material: naive CD8+ T cells from blood, with Jurkat cell RNA spiked in. Noted subset: FACS-sorted CD8+CD4-CCR7+CD45RA+ naive T cells. Here the CDR3 reads CATRAGNEQFF. For the CDR3, the DNA is TGTGCCACCCGCGCTGGGAATGAGCAGTTCTTC.